This is a list of T cell receptor beta chains from one sample in a study of cytomegalovirus exposure and HLA in healthy donors. Assay: immunoSEQ multiplex PCR; the TCRdb copy retains only in-frame clones and omits some. Of 90,000 to 130,000 clones in the sample, roughly 73% were seen once. Input material: PBMCs. Source of these receptors: a woman in her 30s in good health and CMV-seronegative. CDR3s leave out the opening cysteine and the closing phenylalanine or tryptophan.

J gene	CDR3 length	V gene	CDR3 protein
TRBJ1-1	13	TRBV18	ASRRQDSMNTEAF
TRBJ2-7	11	TRBV29-1	SVDGGGDYEQY
TRBJ1-1	11	TRBV25-1	ASSENPGTEAF
TRBJ2-7	14	TRBV11-3	ASSSSLRSGPYEQY
TRBJ1-2	11	TRBV29-1	SVLSGTGDGYT
TRBJ2-6	13	TRBV7-6	ASSLASSGANVLT
TRBJ1-4	12	TRBV2	ASSDRGGARKLF
TRBJ1-6	13	TRBV2	ASKVGQGARSPLH
TRBJ2-2	13	TRBV10-1	ASSTGTANTGELF
TRBJ2-3	16	TRBV2	ASSLRGLAGGPGDTQY
TRBJ1-2	9	TRBV2	ASWGVDGYT
TRBJ1-1	11	TRBV6-1	ASQGQAYTEAF
TRBJ2-1	13	TRBV6-4	ASSAGTSGDNEQF
TRBJ2-7	12	TRBV7-2	ASSLDIIGYEQY
TRBJ1-1	12	TRBV6-5	ASSRGAGNTEAF
TRBJ1-6	14	TRBV5-1	ASSGTDSSYNSPLH
TRBJ1-5	12	TRBV6-6	ASTKGQLNQPQH
TRBJ1-1	11	TRBV2	ASRSQGWTEAF
TRBJ2-6	13	TRBV5-1	ASSLDSSGANVLT
TRBJ1-4	12	TRBV4-2	ASSQLQGDEKLF
TRBJ2-3	11	TRBV27	ASSFVFTDTQY
TRBJ2-7	13	TRBV4-3	ASSHDEGARDEQY
TRBJ1-1	11	TRBV14	ASSTQVNTEAF
TRBJ1-1	13	TRBV9	ASSPLQGMGTEAF
TRBJ2-7	12	TRBV29-1	SVDRGGSPYEQY
TRBJ1-2	10	TRBV29-1	SVDVLSYGYT
TRBJ1-2	14	TRBV2	ASSESRNRRPYGYT
TRBJ1-1	13	TRBV5-1	ASSWLGEANTEAF
TRBJ1-1	14	TRBV6-6	ASSYSTVSLNTEAF
TRBJ1-2	12	TRBV9	ASSGKTGTYGYT
TRBJ1-1	13	TRBV6-6	ASSYQLQGHTEAF
TRBJ1-5	11	TRBV27	ASQGASGQPQH
TRBJ1-2	12	TRBV19	ASAGQGTSRGYT
TRBJ1-4	13	TRBV6-5	ASSGMTGGDEKLF